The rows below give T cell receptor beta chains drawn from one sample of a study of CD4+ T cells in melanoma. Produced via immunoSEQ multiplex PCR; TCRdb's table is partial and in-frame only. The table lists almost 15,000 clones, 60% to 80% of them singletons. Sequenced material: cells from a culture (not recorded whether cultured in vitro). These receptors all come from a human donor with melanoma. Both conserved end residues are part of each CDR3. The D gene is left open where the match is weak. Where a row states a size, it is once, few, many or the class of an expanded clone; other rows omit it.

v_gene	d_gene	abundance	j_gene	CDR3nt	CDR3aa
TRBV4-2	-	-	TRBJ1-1	TGTGCCAGCAGCCCGAGGAACACTGAAGCTTTCTTT	CASSPRNTEAFF
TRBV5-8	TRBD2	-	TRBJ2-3	TGTGCCAGCAGCTTGGGTCGGGGGGTAACGTCTGGCACAGATACGCAGTATTTT	CASSLGRGVTSGTDTQYF
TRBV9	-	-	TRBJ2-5	TGTGCCAGCAGCGTAGGTTCAAGGGGGGACACCCAGTACTTC	CASSVGSRGDTQYF
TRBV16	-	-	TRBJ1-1	TGTGCCAGCAGCCAATATTCAGGATACACTGAAGCTTTCTTT	CASSQYSGYTEAFF
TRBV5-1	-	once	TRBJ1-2	TGCGCCAGCAGCTTCGGGAGTGGCAGGGCCTATGGCTACACCTTC	CASSFGSGRAYGYTF
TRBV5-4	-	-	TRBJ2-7	TGTGCCAGCAGCTTGAACGCAGGAACCTCCTACGAGCAGTACTTC	CASSLNAGTSYEQYF
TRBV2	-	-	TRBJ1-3	TGTGCCAGCAGCCTCGAGAGGGGCAACACCATATATTTT	CASSLERGNTIYF
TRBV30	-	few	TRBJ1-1	TGTGCCTGGATGAGGGGCACTGAAGCTTTCTTT	CAWMRGTEAFF
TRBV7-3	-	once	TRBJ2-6	TGTGCCAGCAGCTTAATCACCTCTGGGGCCAACGTCCTGACTTTC	CASSLITSGANVLTF
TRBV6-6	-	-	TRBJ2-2	TGTGCCAGCAGTTACGCTATCACAGGGCCCGGGGAGCTGTTTTTT	CASSYAITGPGELFF
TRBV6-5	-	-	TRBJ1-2	TGTGCCAGCAGTTATGGCCAGAGAGATGGCTACACCTTC	CASSYGQRDGYTF
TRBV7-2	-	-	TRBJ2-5	TGTGCCAGCAGCTCACAATCAGGGTACCAAGAGACCCAGTACTTC	CASSSQSGYQETQYF
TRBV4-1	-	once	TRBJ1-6	TGCGCCAGCAGCCAAGATCAAAGACTGTCCTATAATTCACCCCTCCACTTT	CASSQDQRLSYNSPLHF
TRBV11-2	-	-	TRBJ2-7	TGTGCCAGCCGGGAACCCGGCTCCTACGAGCAGTACTTC	CASREPGSYEQYF
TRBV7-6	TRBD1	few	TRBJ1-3	TGTGCCAGCAGCTCCCGATTCACAGGGGGCGAGGGAAACACCATATATTTT	CASSSRFTGGEGNTIYF
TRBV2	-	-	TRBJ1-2	TGTGCCAGCAGTGAAGAGATACCAGGGATCGGTGGCTACACCTTC	CASSEEIPGIGGYTF
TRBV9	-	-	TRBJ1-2	TGTGCCAGCAGCGTGGACAGCTACTATGGCTACACCTTC	CASSVDSYYGYTF
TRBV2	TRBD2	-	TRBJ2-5	TGTGCCAGCACCGAAAGCGGGGCTTTACAGACCCAGTACTTC	CASTESGALQTQYF
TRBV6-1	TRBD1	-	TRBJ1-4	TGTGCCAGCTCGACAGGGGGTTTCACTAATGAAAAACTGTTTTTT	CASSTGGFTNEKLFF
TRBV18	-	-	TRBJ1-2	TGTGCCAGCTATCACCTGTCCCAGAACTATGGCTACACCTTC	CASYHLSQNYGYTF
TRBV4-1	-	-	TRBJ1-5	TGCGCCAGCAGCCAAGGGGTGGTGGGTTTCGGCAATCAGCCCCAGCATTTT	CASSQGVVGFGNQPQHF
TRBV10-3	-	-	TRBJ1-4	TGTGCCATCAGTGGGGGTGAGGAACTGTTTTTT	CAISGGEELFF
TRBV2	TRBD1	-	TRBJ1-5	TGTGCCAGCAGTTTGACAGGGGCTGAACAGCCCCAGCATTTT	CASSLTGAEQPQHF
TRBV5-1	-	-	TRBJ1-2	TGCGCCAGCAGCTCTGCGGGGCCGCTAGGCTATGGCTACACCTTC	CASSSAGPLGYGYTF
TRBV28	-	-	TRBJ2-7	TGTGCCAGCAGTTTAGCGCAGGCACCCTACGAGCAGTACTTC	CASSLAQAPYEQYF
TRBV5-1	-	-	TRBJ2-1	TGCGCCAGCAGCTTGTCCGGGGCAGGCCCCAATGAGCAGTTCTTC	CASSLSGAGPNEQFF
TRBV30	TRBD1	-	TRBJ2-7	TGTGCCTGGCTCCTCTATGGACAGGGGACCTACGAGCAGTACTTC	CAWLLYGQGTYEQYF
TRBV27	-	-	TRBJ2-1	TGTGCCAGCAGTTTCCGCACCTACAATGAGCAGTTCTTC	CASSFRTYNEQFF
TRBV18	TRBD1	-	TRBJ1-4	TGTGCCAGCTCACCACGACAGGGTCGTGAAAAACTGTTTTTT	CASSPRQGREKLFF
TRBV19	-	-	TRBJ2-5	TGTGCAAGTAGTATAGGGGGAGAAGAGACCCAGTACTTC	CASSIGGEETQYF
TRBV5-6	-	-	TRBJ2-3	TGTGCCAGCAGCTTGAGCGCACCCCGGGATAAGGATACGCAGTATTTT	CASSLSAPRDKDTQYF
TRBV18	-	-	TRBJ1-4	TGTGCCAGCTCACCGATCTCGGGACATCCGATTAAACTGTTTTTT	CASSPISGHPIKLFF
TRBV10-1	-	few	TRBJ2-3	TGCGCCAGCAGTGGGGGCGACAGAAGCACAGATACGCAGTATTTT	CASSGGDRSTDTQYF
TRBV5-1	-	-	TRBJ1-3	TGCGCCAGCAGCCCCCTTACCAAGACAGCGAGCTCTGGAAACACCATATATTTT	CASSPLTKTASSGNTIYF
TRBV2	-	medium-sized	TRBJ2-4	TGTGCCAGCATGGCCGGACCGGGAAACATTCAGTACTTC	CASMAGPGNIQYF
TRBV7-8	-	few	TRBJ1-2	TGTGCCAGCAGCTTAGAGCGGGCATTCTATGGCTACACCTTC	CASSLERAFYGYTF
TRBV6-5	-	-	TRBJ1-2	TGTGCCAGCAGTGAAAGGGGCAGTAAAAGGGGCTACACCTTC	CASSERGSKRGYTF
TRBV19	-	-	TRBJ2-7	TGTGCCAGTAGTATCCAGGACAGCCCCTACGAGCAGTACTTC	CASSIQDSPYEQYF
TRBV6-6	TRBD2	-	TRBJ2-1	TGTGCCACCTCCCCTAGCGGGGGGGGGAGAGAGCAGTTCTTC	CATSPSGGGREQFF
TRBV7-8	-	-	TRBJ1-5	TGTGCCAGCAGGCAGACTTTCAATCAGCCCCAGCATTTT	CASRQTFNQPQHF
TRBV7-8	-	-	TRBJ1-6	TGTGCCAGCAGCTTAGGGGGCGCCCGTAATTCACCCCTCCACTTT	CASSLGGARNSPLHF
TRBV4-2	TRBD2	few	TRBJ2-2	TGTGCCAGCAGCCAGCTAGGGCGCGGGGGAGGAGGCACCGGGGAGCTGTTTTTT	CASSQLGRGGGGTGELFF
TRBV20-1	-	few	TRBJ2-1	TGCGGATCGGCCTTCCTAAATGAGCAGTTCTTC	CGSAFLNEQFF
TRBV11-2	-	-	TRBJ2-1	TGTGCCAGCAGCTTCATAAAGGGGAGGTACAATGAGCAGTTCTTC	CASSFIKGRYNEQFF
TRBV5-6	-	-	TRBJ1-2	TGTGCCAGCAGCTTGGATATGGGTGCAGGGGCTAAGGGCTACACCTTC	CASSLDMGAGAKGYTF
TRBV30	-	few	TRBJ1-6	TGTGCCTGGAGTTCGGGCCTAGAAGGGTCACCCCTCCACTTT	CAWSSGLEGSPLHF